The T cell receptor beta chain under discussion was sequenced for a study of cytomegalovirus exposure and HLA in healthy donors. Use of 60 Vbeta and 13 Jbeta primers characterized the PCR. TCRdb's copy holds only in-frame clones and misses some; the assay was immunoSEQ multiplex PCR. This table holds 180,000 or so clones. Input material: PBMCs. The clonotype was recovered from a boy between 10 and 17 years old in good health and CMV-seronegative.

CDR3 nucleotides: TGTGCCTGGATCGGGAACACTGAAGCTTTCTTT. Translated: CAWIGNTEAFF. The chain joins TRBV30 to TRBJ1-1; D gene uncertain. The CDR3 is 11 amino acids. V lost 4 bases to trimming and J lost 1 base, with 4 bases between them. Germline-derived CDR1 and CDR2 are GTSNPN and SVGIG (reference sequence).